This T cell receptor beta chain was obtained from a study of blood T cell repertoires in COVID-19. The study assigned cohorts using participant-reported clinical history. Per germline, CDR1 SGHRS and CDR2 YFSETQ. Trimming pared 4 bases from V and 6 bases from J, leaving 13 bases between. This CDR3 contains 13 residues. This clone was recorded once. Clones were read by immunoSEQ multiplex PCR, and TCRdb kept only the in-frame ones, dropping some. The data show a few hundred thousand clones, 84% seen once. The sequence came from a man aged 50-59 years who had recovered from COVID-19. The chain carries TRBV5-1 and TRBJ1-1, with D possibly being TRBD1 (6 bases). The sequenced sample consisted of PBMCs or T cells enriched from blood (not recorded which). In nucleotides, the CDR3 is TGCGCCAGCAGCACGGACAGCCACCCTGAAGCTTTCTTT. Its protein product is CASSTDSHPEAFF.